A single sample gave rise to the 25 T cell receptor beta chains below, sequenced in a study of T cells after yellow fever vaccination. TCRdb re-derived calls from the 5' RACE reads in MiXCR, one entry per CDR3 protein. The sample includes about 240,000 distinct CDR3 sequences, about 7% seen only once; the top ten take roughly 0.9%. Sequencing was performed on CD4+ T cells sorted from PBMCs, taken 15 days after the yellow fever booster vaccination. These receptors all stem from a man younger than 40 who received the YFV17D yellow fever vaccine.

At least ten counts were recorded for this clonotype. The chain carries TRBV30 and TRBJ2-3; tentatively, D is TRBD2 (6 bases). Germline V gene data show CDR1 as GTSNPN and CDR2 as SVGIG (reference sequence). V was pared by 0 bases and J by 5 bases, with 15 bases between. The CDR3 sequence is 15 residues long. CDR3 in amino acids: CAWSVRERAQDTQYF. The CDR3 DNA is TGTGCCTGGAGTGTACGGGAGCGAGCGCAAGATACGCAGTATTTT.

This clonotype was observed a few times. The V call is TRBV3-1, the J call TRBJ1-2; no clear D gene. CDR1 is LGHDT and CDR2 is YNNKEL in the germline V gene (reference sequence). Trimming removed 0 bases from V and 4 bases from J, with 9 bases in between. The CDR3 totals 14 residues. The CDR3 protein is CASSQDLLTYGYTF. The DNA of the CDR3 is TGTGCCAGCAGCCAAGATCTATTGACCTATGGCTACACCTTC.

The chain joins TRBV9 to TRBJ2-2, with 7 positions matching TRBD1. Germline loops: CDR1 SGDLS, CDR2 YYNGEE. The CDR3 runs to 17 residues. Trimming cost V 1 base and J 0 bases; bases outside gene matches: 6. The DNA of the CDR3 is TGTGCCAGCAGCGTAAGGGCCGGGACAGCGAACACCGGGGAGCTGTTTTTT. Residues: CASSVRAGTANTGELFF.

This clonotype showed up just a few times. The rearrangement uses TRBV7-2 and TRBJ2-7, with a weak D call TRBD2 (6 bases). From germline, CDR1 is SGHTA and CDR2 FQGNSA. There are 13 residues in the CDR3. V was clipped by 1 base and J by 7 bases, with 11 bases between them. The CDR3 region has the DNA TGTGCCAGCAGCTTAGAGGTACTAGCAGAGCAGTACTTC. This codes for CASSLEVLAEQYF.

This clonotype was observed at least ten times. The rearrangement uses TRBV11-2 and TRBJ2-1, with D hard to call. Trimming shortened V by 5 bases and J by 7 bases, and 24 bases separated the two germline ends. The CDR3 sequence is 17 residues long. Germline V gene sequence: CDR1 SGHAT, CDR2 FQNNGV. CDR3 nucleotides: TGTGCCAGCAGCCCCCGAATAGTTTCGAGAGTCGCAAATGAGCAGTTCTTC. This sequence encodes CASSPRIVSRVANEQFF.

Regarding this clonotype: At one boundary the junction diverges from the germline segment, which might be a read error. The chain uses TRBV6-2 or TRBV6-3 and TRBJ2-4, with TRBD2 identical over 10 bases. The germline V gene has CDR1 MNHEY and CDR2 SVGEGT. The CDR3 loop spans 18 amino acids. As DNA, the CDR3 is TGTGCCCGCAGTTACCGCCCCGGGACTAGCGAAGCCAAAAACATTCAGTACTTC. This encodes CARSYRPGTSEAKNIQYF.

This chain uses TRBV7-2 with TRBJ1-5, with D possibly TRBD1 on 5 matching bases. The V gene's germline CDR1 is SGHTA and CDR2 FQGNSA. The CDR3 consists of 14 residues. Deletions cut 5 bases from V and 3 bases from J, with 11 bases between. CDR3 in amino acids: CASSQGRNNQPQHF. The CDR3 DNA reads as TGTGCCAGCAGCCAGGGACGGAACAATCAGCCCCAGCATTTT.

The gene calls are TRBV6-2 or TRBV6-3 and TRBJ2-7; 10 positions agree with TRBD2. J was trimmed by 3 bases and V by 10 bases; bases with no gene match: 6. The CDR3 runs to 13 residues. Germline V gene lookup returns CDR1 MNHEY and CDR2 SVGEGT. The CDR3 sequence: CATKREGRYEQYF. The CDR3 DNA follows: TGTGCCACAAAGCGGGAGGGCCGCTACGAGCAGTACTTC.

This rearrangement joins TRBV7-2 to TRBJ2-7, with a possible D match to TRBD1 (5 bases). Germline CDR1 SGHTA, CDR2 FQGNSA. Trimming stripped 1 base from V and 4 bases from J, with 11 bases between. This CDR3 is 14 amino acids long. The CDR3 nucleotides read TGTGCCAGCAGCTTAGGGACACGCGAATACGAGCAGTACTTC. Its translation: CASSLGTREYEQYF.

The sample holds many counts of this clonotype. V usage is TRBV9 and J usage is TRBJ2-3; TRBD2 might be the D (5 bases). V was trimmed by 0 bases and J by 3 bases, leaving 23 bases between them. Germline loops: CDR1 SGDLS, CDR2 YYNGEE. The CDR3 has 19 amino acids. For the CDR3, the DNA is TGTGCCAGCAGCGTAGTCCGGACGATCCTAGCACATCAAACAGATACGCAGTATTTT. It is translated as CASSVVRTILAHQTDTQYF.

This clonotype appeared a few times. The chain links TRBV20-1 to TRBJ1-1; D gene uncertain. Per the germline V gene, CDR1 is DFQATT and CDR2 is SNEGSKA (reference sequence). The length of the CDR3 is 13 residues. V was cut by 4 bases and J by 5 bases, with 14 bases left in between. Written as DNA, the CDR3 is TGCAGTGCTACTGTCGGTGGGCGGACTGAAGCTTTCTTT. Translation: CSATVGGRTEAFF.

Only a few counts were recorded for this clonotype. The CDR3 spells CASSIQSGTAYEQYF. The CDR3, as DNA: TGTGCCAGTAGTATCCAATCCGGGACAGCCTACGAGCAGTACTTC. The chain joins TRBV19 to TRBJ2-7; 7 bases fit TRBD1. Losses at the gene ends were 3 bases for V and 2 bases for J; bases not matched to a gene: 7. The germline gives CDR1 LNHDA, CDR2 SQIVND (reference sequence). This CDR3 has 15 amino acids.

V gene TRBV15 combines with J gene TRBJ2-5, with 7 bases aligning to TRBD1. The junction had 7 bases not matched to a gene; V was cut back by 2 bases and J by 4 bases. The CDR3 runs to 15 residues. CDR1 and CDR2 (germline): LNHNV, YYDKDF (reference sequence). The CDR3 region is CATSRTGVPRETQYF. The CDR3 bases are TGTGCCACCAGCAGAACAGGGGTCCCTCGAGAGACCCAGTACTTC.

The J gene is TRBJ2-5, the V gene TRBV15; possible D gene TRBD2, 5 bases. The CDR3 is 14 residues long. V was shortened by 0 bases and J by 7 bases, with 12 bases between the two germline ends. The germline gives CDR1 LNHNV, CDR2 YYDKDF (reference sequence). This CDR3 reads CATSRDPGSGTQYF. The CDR3 DNA reads TGTGCCACCAGCAGAGATCCGGGGAGTGGGACCCAGTACTTC.

This clonotype has a handful of counts. The genes are TRBV3-1 and TRBJ2-5; 11 bases are a match to TRBD2. After removal of 0 bases from V and 2 bases from J, the junction contained 5 bases not matched to a gene. Germline assignment: CDR1 LGHDT and CDR2 YNNKEL (reference sequence). The CDR3 has 17 residues. The CDR3 loop is CASSQEAVAGGQETQYF. The DNA of the CDR3 is TGTGCCAGCAGCCAAGAAGCCGTAGCGGGAGGGCAAGAGACCCAGTACTTC.

This clonotype was counted a few times. J is TRBJ1-2 and V is TRBV6-4; 12 nucleotides align to TRBD1. The CDR3 extends over 16 amino acids. CDR1 is MRHNA, CDR2 SNTAGT, per germline. V lost 6 bases, J lost 7 bases, and 12 bases stayed unmatched. CDR3 DNA: TGTGCCAGCAGGAAGATTCCGGGACAGGGGGCTGGTGGCTACACCTTC. Amino acid sequence: CASRKIPGQGAGGYTF.

This clonotype occurred many times. The chain employs TRBV7-9 and TRBJ1-2, with D unclear. Germline loops: CDR1 SEHNR, CDR2 FQNEAQ (reference sequence). The V end was cut by 5 bases, the J end by 4 bases, with 14 bases between. The CDR3 consists of 14 residues. The CDR3 bases are TGTGCCAGCAGCCCTTCTTCTTCGATCTATGGCTACACCTTC. Protein: CASSPSSSIYGYTF.

This chain uses TRBV29-1 with TRBJ2-3, with 7 bases matching TRBD2. CDR3 length: 14 amino acids. Germline V lookup: CDR1 SQVTM, CDR2 ANQGSEA. J lost 4 bases, V lost 4 bases, and 8 bases had no gene match. CDR3 residues: CSVGQTSSADTQYF. CDR3 DNA sequence: TGCAGCGTTGGACAGACTAGCTCGGCAGATACGCAGTATTTT.

Ten or more counts support this clonotype. The rearrangement uses TRBV5-1 and TRBJ2-1; 9 bases align to TRBD1. The CDR3 is made up of 15 amino acids. V gave up 0 bases and J gave up 8 bases; unmatched junction bases: 6. Germline V gene sequence: CDR1 SGHRS, CDR2 YFSETQ. The CDR3 nucleotides read TGCGCCAGCAGCTTGGCTACAGGGGGCGGCTATGAGCAGTTCTTC. Its translation: CASSLATGGGYEQFF.

The chain carries TRBV10-3 and TRBJ2-5; D is ambiguous. Germline loops: CDR1 ENHRY, CDR2 SYGVKD. This CDR3 region has 14 residues. Trimming shortened V by 0 bases and J by 2 bases, and 7 bases separated the two germline ends. CDR3 nucleotides: TGTGCCATCAGTGAGTCGGGGTCACAAGAGACCCAGTACTTC. Translated, it gives CAISESGSQETQYF.

CDR3 in DNA: TGTGCCAGCAGCAAAGGACCGTCGACTGAGTACCAAGAGACCCAGTACTTC. Its protein is CASSKGPSTEYQETQYF. The rearrangement links TRBV5-4 to TRBJ2-5; no clear D gene. V dropped 4 bases and J dropped 0 bases, with 19 bases sitting between them. This CDR3 spans 17 amino acids. Germline lookup yields CDR1 SGHNT and CDR2 YYREEE (reference sequence).

This clonotype was found a few times. This chain uses TRBV7-2 with TRBJ2-7; D unresolved. The CDR3 is 12 residues long. The V end lost 1 base, the J end lost 6 bases, and 7 bases lay between the germline ends. The germline gives CDR1 SGHTA, CDR2 FQGNSA. The CDR3 loop is CASSLGIREQYF. The CDR3 DNA reads TGTGCCAGCAGCTTAGGGATCCGCGAGCAGTACTTC.

The J gene is TRBJ2-3, the V gene TRBV12-3 or TRBV12-4; 12 nucleotides match TRBD2. J was trimmed by 1 base and V by 2 bases; bases with no gene match: 10. The CDR3 runs to 19 residues. The CDR3 DNA is TGTGCCAGCAGTTTAATGACTAGCGGGAGCGGGGTCGGCACAGATACGCAGTATTTT. Translated, it gives CASSLMTSGSGVGTDTQYF.

The chain combines TRBV5-1 with TRBJ2-5, with TRBD2 as a possible D gene (5 bases). The CDR3 length is 13 residues. Germline V gives CDR1 SGHRS, CDR2 YFSETQ. Trimming pared 0 bases from V and 4 bases from J, leaving 7 bases between. CDR3 loop: CASSLATRETQYF. The DNA for the CDR3 is TGCGCCAGCAGCTTGGCTACTAGAGAGACCCAGTACTTC. Complete variable domain (other parts from reference TRBV5-1 and TRBJ2-5): KAGVTQTPRYLIKTRGQQVTLSCSPISGHRSVSWYQQTPGQGLQFLFEYFSETQRNKGNFPGRFSGRQFSNSRSEMNVSTLELGDSALYLCASSLATRETQYFGPGTRLLVL.

This clonotype was detected many times. The V gene is TRBV20-1, the J gene TRBJ2-2; D may be TRBD1 (5 bases). The CDR3 is 15 residues long. The germline gives CDR1 DFQATT, CDR2 SNEGSKA (reference sequence). The V and J ends lost 1 base and 4 bases respectively, with 13 bases between them. CDR3 protein: CSARVPGQGTGELFF. The CDR3 region has the DNA TGCAGTGCTAGAGTACCCGGGCAGGGCACCGGGGAGCTGTTTTTT.